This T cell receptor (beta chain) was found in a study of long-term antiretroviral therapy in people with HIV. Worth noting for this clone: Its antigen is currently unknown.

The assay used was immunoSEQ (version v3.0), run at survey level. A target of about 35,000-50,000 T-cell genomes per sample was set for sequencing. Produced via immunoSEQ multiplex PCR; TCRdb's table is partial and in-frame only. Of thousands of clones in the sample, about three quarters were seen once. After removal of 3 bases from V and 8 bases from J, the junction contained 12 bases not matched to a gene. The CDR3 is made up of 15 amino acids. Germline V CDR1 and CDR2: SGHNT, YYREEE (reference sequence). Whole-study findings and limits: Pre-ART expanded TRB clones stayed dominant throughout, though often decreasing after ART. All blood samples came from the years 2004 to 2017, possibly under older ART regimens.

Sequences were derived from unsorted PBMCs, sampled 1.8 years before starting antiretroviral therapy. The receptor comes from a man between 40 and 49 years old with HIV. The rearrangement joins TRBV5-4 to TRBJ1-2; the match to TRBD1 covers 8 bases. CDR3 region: CASSYPGRGLEGYTF. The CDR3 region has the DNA TGTGCCAGCAGCTACCCGGGCAGGGGGCTGGAGGGCTACACCTTC. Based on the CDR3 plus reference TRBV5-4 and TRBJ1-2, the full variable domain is ETGVTQSPTHLIKTRGQQVTLRCSSQSGHNTVSWYQQALGQGPQFIFQYYREEENGRGNFPPRFSGLQFPNYSSELNVNALELDDSALYLCASSYPGRGLEGYTFGSGTRLTVV.